This T cell receptor (beta chain) was captured by sequencing in a study of identical twins. The V gene end was trimmed by 5 bases and the J gene end by 4 bases; junction bases not matched to a gene: 11. The CDR3 consists of 16 residues. Germline V gene data show CDR1 as MDHEN and CDR2 as SYDVKM. The authors used template switching to add a universal primer site and gave cDNA unique molecular identifiers. MiXCR, applied by TCRdb to the 5' RACE reads, yields one record per CDR3 protein. The sample records 690,000 or so distinct CDR3 sequences, 8.6% being singletons. Comments on this clonotype: Its specificity is unknown.

The study, taken as a whole, reports: Interpretation of the results relied on cross-sectional statistical analysis and not on following the same donors. Models underestimated TCR alpha sharing (out-of-frame) in monozygotic twins.

This same sample was also part of a study on yellow fever vaccine responses in identical twins.

J is TRBJ2-3 and V is TRBV28; 8 bases fit TRBD2. This clonotype was sampled from a young woman in good health. The sample was PBMCs. The CDR3 protein is CASSPEREYGADTQYF. The CDR3 coding sequence is TGTGCCAGCAGTCCGGAGCGGGAGTATGGGGCAGATACGCAGTATTTT.